One and the same sample provided the 30 T cell receptor beta chains below, sequenced in a study of blood T cell repertoires in COVID-19. Sequenced by immunoSEQ multiplex PCR; TCRdb stores in-frame clones only, minus some. The top ten clones hold about 1.1% of a sample with hundreds of thousands of clones, around 87% of them seen once. The sequenced sample consisted of PBMCs or T cells enriched from blood (not recorded which). The source of these receptors is a man aged 25-40 years who had recovered from COVID-19.

The chain uses TRBV10-3 and TRBJ2-3; D is uncertain. V was shortened by 10 bases and J by 1 base, with 12 bases between the two germline ends. The CDR3 runs to 13 residues. CDR1 is ENHRY and CDR2 is SYGVKD in the germline V gene. CDR3 sequence reads: CATESIGTDTQYF. The DNA of the CDR3 is TGTGCCACCGAGAGTATTGGCACAGATACGCAGTATTTT.

The rearrangement joins TRBV7-9 to TRBJ1-2; D is perhaps TRBD1 (6 bases). Trimming took off 5 bases at V and 8 bases at J, with 18 bases between the two ends. The CDR3 spans 14 residues. Germline CDR1 reads SEHNR; CDR2 reads FQNEAQ (reference sequence). The CDR3 bases are TGTGCCAGCAGCACCCAAAGGCCAGGGGAGGGCTACACCTTC. Protein: CASSTQRPGEGYTF.

V is TRBV5-1 and J is TRBJ2-1; 14 nucleotides agree with TRBD2. The germline V gene encodes CDR1 SGHRS and CDR2 YFSETQ. This CDR3 region has 17 residues. J lost 4 bases, V lost 2 bases, and 5 bases had no gene match. CDR3 nucleotide sequence: TGCGCCAGCAGCTTTGGACTAGCGGGAGGCGGGTACAATGAGCAGTTCTTC. It specifies CASSFGLAGGGYNEQFF. The full variable domain, in which reference TRBV5-1 and TRBJ2-1 provide the parts outside the CDR3, is KAGVTQTPRYLIKTRGQQVTLSCSPISGHRSVSWYQQTPGQGLQFLFEYFSETQRNKGNFPGRFSGRQFSNSRSEMNVSTLELGDSALYLCASSFGLAGGGYNEQFFGPGTRLTVL.

Comments on this clone: Other DNA sequences in the same sample also yield this CDR3. J is TRBJ1-5 and V is TRBV18; 9 positions agree with TRBD1. The trim removed 3 bases at V and 4 bases at J, leaving 1 base unmatched. CDR1 and CDR2 (germline): KGHSH, LQKENI. The CDR3 covers 14 residues. DNA of the CDR3: TGTGCCAGCTCACCGGGGACAGGGAATCAGCCCCAGCATTTT. Encoded protein: CASSPGTGNQPQHF.

This chain connects TRBV6-5 to TRBJ1-1, with 7 positions matching TRBD1. Per the germline V gene, CDR1 is MNHEY and CDR2 is SVGAGI. There are 14 residues in the CDR3. The junction had 11 bases not matched to a gene; V was cut back by 7 bases and J by 6 bases. CDR3 sequence (DNA): TGTGCCAGCAACCAGGACAGGTATGGAGCTGAAGCTTTCTTT. Encoded protein: CASNQDRYGAEAFF.

This rearrangement joins TRBV27 to TRBJ1-2, with D tentatively TRBD1 (5 bases). CDR1 is MNHEY, CDR2 SMNVEV, per germline (reference sequence). The V end was cut by 2 bases, the J end by 5 bases, with 12 bases between. This CDR3 comprises 14 residues. The CDR3 coding sequence is TGTGCCAGCAGTTTAAACTCAGGGCGATATGGCTACACCTTC. Protein sequence: CASSLNSGRYGYTF.

The genes are TRBV28 and TRBJ2-7; a weak D match, TRBD2 (5 bases). Germline CDR1 reads MDHEN; CDR2 reads SYDVKM. There are 14 residues in the CDR3. Trimming stripped 7 bases from V and 5 bases from J, with 18 bases between. The CDR3 DNA reads TGTGCCAGCAAGGTTGGAGGTCCGAAGGACGAGCAGTACTTC. This sequence encodes CASKVGGPKDEQYF.

The rearrangement uses TRBV2 and TRBJ1-3; no clear D. Germline loops: CDR1 SNHLY, CDR2 FYNNEI. CDR3 length: 12 residues. V was trimmed by 7 bases and J by 2 bases, leaving 6 bases between them. The CDR3 loop reads CASTRTGNTIYF. The CDR3 DNA is TGTGCCAGCACCAGAACTGGAAACACCATATATTTT. Based on the CDR3 plus reference TRBV2 and TRBJ1-3, the full variable domain is EPEVTQTPSHQVTQMGQEVILRCVPISNHLYFYWYRQILGQKVEFLVSFYNNEISEKSEIFDDQFSVERPDGSNFTLKIRSTKLEDSAMYFCASTRTGNTIYFGEGSWLTVV.

V is TRBV11-3 and J is TRBJ2-7; TRBD1 might be the D (6 bases). Trimming shortened V by 2 bases and J by 7 bases, and 9 bases separated the two germline ends. This CDR3 spans 12 amino acids. Per the germline V gene, CDR1 is SGHNT and CDR2 is YENEEA. In nucleotides, the CDR3 is TGTGCCAGCAGCTTAACCGGGACAGAGCAGTACTTC. Residues: CASSLTGTEQYF.

This rearrangement joins TRBV25-1 to TRBJ2-7; maybe TRBD1 (6 bases). Germline CDR1 is MGHDK and CDR2 is SYGVNS. Trimming took 4 bases from V and 0 from J, leaving 16 bases between them. The length of the CDR3 is 16 residues. The CDR3 DNA reads as TGTGCCAGCAGTGGCCACCGGACAGACAGCTCCTACGAGCAGTACTTC. Translating gives CASSGHRTDSSYEQYF.

The chain recombines TRBV27 with TRBJ2-7; TRBD1 agrees at 7 bases. Looked up from germline, CDR1 is MNHEY and CDR2 is SMNVEV (reference sequence). Germline trimming cut 6 bases from V and 3 bases from J; bases unmatched to any gene: 8. This CDR3 has 14 residues. CDR3: CASSTRTGGYEQYF. The CDR3 nucleotides read TGTGCCAGCAGCACAAGGACAGGCGGCTACGAGCAGTACTTC.

This clone was recorded only once. This chain links TRBV7-2 with TRBJ2-1; 10 bases align to TRBD2. V dropped 5 bases and J dropped 7; count of bases not matched to a gene: 11. Germline-derived CDR1 and CDR2 are SGHTA and FQGNSA. The CDR3 consists of 16 residues. The CDR3, as DNA: TGTGCCAGCAGCCCCGGGGCTAGCGGGAGTTGGAATGAGCAGTTCTTC. This codes for CASSPGASGSWNEQFF.

This chain links TRBV7-8 with TRBJ2-1, with TRBD1 identical over 11 bases. CDR1 is SGHVS and CDR2 is FQNEAQ in the germline V gene. V dropped 5 bases and J dropped 4; count of bases not matched to a gene: 7. The CDR3 is 16 residues long. CDR3 DNA sequence: TGTGCCAGCAGCGACCGCCGGGACAGGGGGTACAATGAGCAGTTCTTC. This encodes CASSDRRDRGYNEQFF.

V and J are TRBV30 and TRBJ2-1; TRBD2 aligns across 11 bases. V lost 2 bases to trimming and J lost 14 bases; unmatched junction nucleotides: 17. The CDR3 loop spans 16 amino acids. From germline, CDR1 is GTSNPN and CDR2 SVGIG (reference sequence). This CDR3 is CAWSFRGLAGNLSEFF. DNA for the CDR3: TGTGCCTGGAGTTTCCGTGGACTAGCGGGTAATCTTTCGGAGTTCTTC.

This chain connects TRBV16 to TRBJ1-1, with D possibly being TRBD1 (6 bases). Trimming removed 4 bases from V and 5 bases from J, with 17 bases in between. CDR1 and CDR2 (germline): KGHSY, FQNENV. CDR3 length: 15 amino acids. The DNA for the CDR3 is TGTGCCAGCAGCCGCGAACAGGGTCTGGGGACTGAAGCTTTCTTT. This translates into CASSREQGLGTEAFF.

This chain uses TRBV18 with TRBJ1-3; no definite D call. Deletions cut 3 bases from V and 4 bases from J, with 10 bases between. Germline CDR1 and CDR2: KGHSH and LQKENI. The CDR3 has 14 residues. CDR3 residues: CASSPQNYGNTIYF. The CDR3 DNA follows: TGTGCCAGCTCACCGCAGAATTACGGAAACACCATATATTTT.

J is TRBJ1-5 and V is TRBV6-5; D not certain. The length of the CDR3 is 14 residues. With 8 bases removed from V and 0 bases from J, the gap between germline ends came to 11 bases. Germline CDR1 MNHEY, CDR2 SVGAGI. In nucleotides, the CDR3 is TGTGCCAGCGTAGCACCCTATAGCAATCAGCCCCAGCATTTT. Translation gives CASVAPYSNQPQHF.

This chain joins TRBV19 and TRBJ1-6; no definite D call. The germline V and J ends were trimmed by 5 bases and 10 bases, with 18 bases remaining between them. The CDR3 length is 15 residues. The V gene's germline CDR1 is LNHDA and CDR2 SQIVND (reference sequence). The CDR3 sequence: CASSSLPQPRSPLHF. In DNA, the CDR3 is TGTGCCAGTAGTTCATTACCGCAGCCGAGGTCACCCCTCCACTTT.

This clone has just a few counts. The rearrangement uses TRBV5-1 and TRBJ2-6; TRBD2 matches at 8 bases. V shed 1 base and J 0 bases; nucleotides not matched to a gene: 15. CDR1 is SGHRS and CDR2 is YFSETQ in the germline V gene. The CDR3 loop spans 21 amino acids. The CDR3 sequence is CASSLLFRGKSGGSGANVLTF. The CDR3 DNA is TGCGCCAGCAGCTTGTTGTTTCGGGGGAAGAGCGGGGGCTCTGGGGCCAACGTCCTGACTTTC. Variable domain in full (rest from reference TRBV5-1 and TRBJ2-6): KAGVTQTPRYLIKTRGQQVTLSCSPISGHRSVSWYQQTPGQGLQFLFEYFSETQRNKGNFPGRFSGRQFSNSRSEMNVSTLELGDSALYLCASSLLFRGKSGGSGANVLTFGAGSRLTVL.

The rearrangement links TRBV2 to TRBJ1-2; D ambiguous. CDR1 and CDR2 (germline): SNHLY, FYNNEI. V shed 2 bases and J shed 4 bases, with 17 bases lying between them. The CDR3 totals 16 residues. The CDR3 loop reads CASSEKGAVGGYGYTF. Here the CDR3 DNA reads TGTGCCAGCAGTGAAAAGGGAGCAGTAGGAGGCTATGGCTACACCTTC.

This chain links TRBV7-9 with TRBJ2-3, with D possibly matching TRBD1 (5 bases). Looked up from germline, CDR1 is SEHNR and CDR2 is FQNEAQ (reference sequence). The length of the CDR3 is 16 residues. Trimming stripped 1 base from V and 1 base from J, with 12 bases between. Here the CDR3 reads CASSLDAGIGTDTQYF. In DNA, the CDR3 is TGTGCCAGCAGCTTAGATGCAGGGATTGGCACAGATACGCAGTATTTT.

In DNA form, the CDR3 reads TGTGCCAGCAGTGAAACTAACCAGGGCTCGTACGGCTACACCTTC. Encoded protein: CASSETNQGSYGYTF. The V call is TRBV2, the J call TRBJ1-2, with D possibly being TRBD1 (5 bases). V was trimmed by 2 bases and J by 8 bases, leaving 18 bases between them. This CDR3 has 15 amino acids. Germline V gene sequence: CDR1 SNHLY, CDR2 FYNNEI.

The chain couples TRBV7-3 to TRBJ2-2; no definite D call. The ends were cut back, 0 bases at V and 0 bases at J, with 5 bases in the middle. Germline CDR1 reads SGHTA; CDR2 reads FQGTGA. The CDR3 totals 15 residues. The CDR3 reads CASSLTASNTGELFF. The CDR3 coding sequence is TGTGCCAGCAGCTTAACGGCTTCGAACACCGGGGAGCTGTTTTTT.

This clone was found once. The chain couples TRBV7-2 to TRBJ1-2; 7 positions agree with TRBD1. CDR3 size: 13 residues. V trimming: 6 bases; J trimming: 4 bases; junction bases outside the gene matches: 5. Per germline, CDR1 SGHTA and CDR2 FQGNSA. The CDR3 region is CASRRDSVYGYTF. CDR3 nucleotides: TGTGCCAGCAGGCGGGACAGCGTCTATGGCTACACCTTC.

V gene TRBV5-1 combines with J gene TRBJ2-1, with TRBD1 matching over 7 bases. V gave up 1 base and J gave up 12 bases; unmatched junction bases: 4. This CDR3 contains 12 residues. The germline CDR1 and CDR2 sequences are SGHRS and YFSETQ. CDR3 loop: CASSLWDRGQFF. In DNA, the CDR3 is TGCGCCAGCAGCTTGTGGGACAGAGGGCAGTTCTTC.

The V and J genes are TRBV18 and TRBJ1-4; no definite D call. CDR3 size: 16 residues. The V gene's germline CDR1 is KGHSH and CDR2 LQKENI. Trimming cost V 2 bases and J 4 bases, with 14 bases left between them. The CDR3 here is CASSPFGDGLNEKLFF. The CDR3 bases are TGTGCCAGCTCACCATTCGGCGACGGACTTAATGAAAAACTGTTTTTT.

V usage is TRBV9 and J usage is TRBJ1-1; D remains ambiguous. CDR3 length: 14 amino acids. V shed 0 bases and J shed 3 bases, with 9 bases lying between them. Germline V lookup: CDR1 SGDLS, CDR2 YYNGEE. The CDR3 region is CASSVVEGDTEAFF. The CDR3 DNA reads as TGTGCCAGCAGCGTAGTTGAGGGCGACACTGAAGCTTTCTTT.

This chain links TRBV4-1 with TRBJ2-1; the match to TRBD2 covers 9 bases. CDR1 is MGHRA and CDR2 is YSYEKL in the germline V gene. This CDR3 has 16 amino acids. Trimming removed 1 base from V and 10 bases from J; junction bases left unmatched: 11. CDR3 DNA sequence: TGCGCCAGCAGCCAAGGGGTAGCGGGAGCGTCACGAGAGCAGTTCTTC. It codes for CASSQGVAGASREQFF.

The V gene is TRBV7-9, the J gene TRBJ2-1; D call uncertain. The germline V gene encodes CDR1 SEHNR and CDR2 FQNEAQ (reference sequence). CDR3 size: 16 residues. With 5 bases removed from V and 9 bases from J, the gap between germline ends came to 23 bases. CDR3 sequence (DNA): TGTGCCAGCAGCCTCCCCGTTAGTAGCTTTTCTACTGAGCAGTTCTTC. This translates into CASSLPVSSFSTEQFF.

The rearrangement links TRBV5-4 to TRBJ2-3; TRBD1 aligns across 9 bases. With V trimmed by 0 bases and J by 1 base, 3 bases remained unmatched. Germline V lookup: CDR1 SGHNT, CDR2 YYREEE (reference sequence). This CDR3 contains 16 residues. The CDR3 loop reads CASSLAGQGGTDTQYF. Here the CDR3 DNA reads TGTGCCAGCAGCTTGGCGGGACAGGGTGGCACAGATACGCAGTATTTT.